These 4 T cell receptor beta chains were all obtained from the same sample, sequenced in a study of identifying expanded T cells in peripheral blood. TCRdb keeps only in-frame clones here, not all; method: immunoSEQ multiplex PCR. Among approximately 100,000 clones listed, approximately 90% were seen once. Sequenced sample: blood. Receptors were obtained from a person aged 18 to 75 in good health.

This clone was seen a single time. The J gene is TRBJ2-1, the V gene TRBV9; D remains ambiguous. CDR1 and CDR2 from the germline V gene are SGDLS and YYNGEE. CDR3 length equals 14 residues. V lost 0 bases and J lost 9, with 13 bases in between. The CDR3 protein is CASSVALGPTEQFF. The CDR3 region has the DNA TGTGCCAGCAGCGTAGCGCTAGGGCCCACTGAGCAGTTCTTC.

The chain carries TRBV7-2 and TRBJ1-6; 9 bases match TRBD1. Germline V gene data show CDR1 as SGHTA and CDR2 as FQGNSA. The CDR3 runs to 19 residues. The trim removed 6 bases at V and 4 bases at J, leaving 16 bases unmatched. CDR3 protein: CASRGIEAGTGPYNSPLHF. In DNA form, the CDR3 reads TGTGCCAGCAGGGGTATTGAGGCCGGGACAGGGCCATATAATTCACCCCTCCACTTT.

This chain's CDR3 is CASSLRSANEQFF. In DNA, the CDR3 is TGTGCCAGCTCGCTTAGGAGCGCGAATGAGCAGTTCTTC. The gene calls are TRBV18 and TRBJ2-1; D unresolved. Germline V lookup: CDR1 KGHSH, CDR2 LQKENI. V was trimmed by 6 bases and J by 7 bases, leaving 13 bases between them. CDR3 size: 13 residues.

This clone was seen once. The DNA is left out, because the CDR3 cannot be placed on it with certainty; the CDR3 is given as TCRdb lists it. CDR3 loop: CASSLVASGATEFF. This chain links TRBV5-1 with TRBJ2-1; the table's D call, TRBD2, was not checked against the DNA. Germline loops: CDR1 SGHRS, CDR2 YFSETQ. The CDR3 is 14 residues long, counting both termini.